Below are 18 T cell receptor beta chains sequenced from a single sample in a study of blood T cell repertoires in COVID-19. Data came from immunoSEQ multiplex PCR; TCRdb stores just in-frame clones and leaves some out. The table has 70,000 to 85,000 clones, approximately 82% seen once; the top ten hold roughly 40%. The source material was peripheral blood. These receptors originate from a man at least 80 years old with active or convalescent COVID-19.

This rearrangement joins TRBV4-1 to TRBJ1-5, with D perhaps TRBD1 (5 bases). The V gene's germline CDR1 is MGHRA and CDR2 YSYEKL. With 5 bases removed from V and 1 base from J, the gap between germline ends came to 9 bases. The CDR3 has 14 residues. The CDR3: CASSSRQSNQPQHF. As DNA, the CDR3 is TGCGCCAGCAGCTCTCGACAGAGCAATCAGCCCCAGCATTTT.

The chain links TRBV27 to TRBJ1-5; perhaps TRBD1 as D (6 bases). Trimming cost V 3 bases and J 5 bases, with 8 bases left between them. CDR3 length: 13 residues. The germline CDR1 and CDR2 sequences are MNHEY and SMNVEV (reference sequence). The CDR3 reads CASSFAGDQPQHF. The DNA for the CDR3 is TGTGCCAGCAGTTTCGCAGGGGATCAGCCCCAGCATTTT.

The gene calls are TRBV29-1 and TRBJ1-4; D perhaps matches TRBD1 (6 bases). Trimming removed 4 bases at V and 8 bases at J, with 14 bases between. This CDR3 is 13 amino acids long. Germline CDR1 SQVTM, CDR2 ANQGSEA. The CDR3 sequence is CSVGFGRGEKLFF. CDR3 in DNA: TGCAGCGTTGGGTTCGGTAGGGGGGAAAAACTGTTTTTT.

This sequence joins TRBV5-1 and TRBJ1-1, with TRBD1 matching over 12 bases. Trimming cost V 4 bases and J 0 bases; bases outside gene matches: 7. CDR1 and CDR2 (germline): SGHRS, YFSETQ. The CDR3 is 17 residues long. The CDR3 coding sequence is TGCGCCAGCAGCCTCCGGGACAGGGGGCGGGTGAACACTGAAGCTTTCTTT. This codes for CASSLRDRGRVNTEAFF.

This CDR3 reads CSVMGQANTEAFF. The CDR3 nucleotides read TGCAGCGTTATGGGGCAGGCGAACACTGAAGCTTTCTTT. The rearrangement joins TRBV29-1 to TRBJ1-1; tentatively, D is TRBD1 (5 bases). The CDR3 loop spans 13 amino acids. Trimming left V 5 bases short and J 1 base short, with 11 bases between. Germline V gives CDR1 SQVTM, CDR2 ANQGSEA.

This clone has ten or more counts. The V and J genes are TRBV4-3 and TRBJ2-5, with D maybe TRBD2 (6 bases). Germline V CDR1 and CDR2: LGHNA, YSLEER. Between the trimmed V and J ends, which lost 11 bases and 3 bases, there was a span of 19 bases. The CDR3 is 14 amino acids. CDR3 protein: CAPTPLPGEETQYF. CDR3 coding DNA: TGCGCCCCCACCCCACTCCCGGGAGAAGAGACCCAGTACTTC.

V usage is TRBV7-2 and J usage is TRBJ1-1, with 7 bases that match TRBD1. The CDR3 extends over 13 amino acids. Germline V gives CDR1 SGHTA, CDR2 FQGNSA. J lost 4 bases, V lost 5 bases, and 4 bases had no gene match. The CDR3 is CASSLTGSTEAFF. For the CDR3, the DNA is TGTGCCAGCAGCCTGACAGGGAGCACTGAAGCTTTCTTT.

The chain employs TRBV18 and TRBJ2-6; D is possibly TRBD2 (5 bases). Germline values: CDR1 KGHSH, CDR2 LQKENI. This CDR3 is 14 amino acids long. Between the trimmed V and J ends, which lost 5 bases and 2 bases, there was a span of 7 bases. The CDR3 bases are TGTGCCAGCTCAGCGGAGGCTGGGGCCAACGTCCTGACTTTC. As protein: CASSAEAGANVLTF.

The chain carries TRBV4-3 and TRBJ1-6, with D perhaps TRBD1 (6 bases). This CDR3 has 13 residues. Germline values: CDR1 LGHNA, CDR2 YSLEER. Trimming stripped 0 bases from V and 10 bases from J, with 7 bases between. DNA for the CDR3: TGCGCCAGCAGCCAAGATGGGGGCTCACCCCTCCACTTT. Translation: CASSQDGGSPLHF.

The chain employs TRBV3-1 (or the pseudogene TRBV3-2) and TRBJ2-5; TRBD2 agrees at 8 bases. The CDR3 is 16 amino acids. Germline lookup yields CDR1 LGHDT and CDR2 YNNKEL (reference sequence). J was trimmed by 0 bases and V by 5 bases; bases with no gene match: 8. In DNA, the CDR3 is TGTGCCAGCAGCGAACGACTAGCGAGCTACCAAGAGACCCAGTACTTC. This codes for CASSERLASYQETQYF.

The CDR3 sequence is CASSLSGSTGYTF. The CDR3 DNA is TGTGCCAGCAGTTTGTCAGGGTCGACTGGCTACACCTTC. The V gene is TRBV12-3 or TRBV12-4, the J gene TRBJ1-2; maybe TRBD1 (5 bases). The CDR3 is 13 residues long. Between the trimmed V and J ends, which lost 3 bases and 7 bases, there was a span of 12 bases.

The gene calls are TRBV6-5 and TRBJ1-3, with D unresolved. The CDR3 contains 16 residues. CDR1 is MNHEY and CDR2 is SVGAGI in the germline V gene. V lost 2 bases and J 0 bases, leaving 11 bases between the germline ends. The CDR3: CASSYETPNSGNTIYF. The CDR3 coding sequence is TGTGCCAGCAGTTACGAGACACCAAACTCTGGAAACACCATATATTTT.

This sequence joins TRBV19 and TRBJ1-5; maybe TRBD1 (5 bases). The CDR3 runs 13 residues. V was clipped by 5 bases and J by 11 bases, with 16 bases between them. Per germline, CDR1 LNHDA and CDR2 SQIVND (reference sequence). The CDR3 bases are TGTGCCAGTAGTGTAGGGGCCGGGGAGGCCCAGCATTTT. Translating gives CASSVGAGEAQHF.

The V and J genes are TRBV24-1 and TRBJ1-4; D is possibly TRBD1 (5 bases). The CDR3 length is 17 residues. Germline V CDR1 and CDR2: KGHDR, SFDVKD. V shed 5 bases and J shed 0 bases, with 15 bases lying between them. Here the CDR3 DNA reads TGTGCCACCAGTGGAGGCTCGGGGGATGCAACTAATGAAAAACTGTTTTTT. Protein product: CATSGGSGDATNEKLFF.

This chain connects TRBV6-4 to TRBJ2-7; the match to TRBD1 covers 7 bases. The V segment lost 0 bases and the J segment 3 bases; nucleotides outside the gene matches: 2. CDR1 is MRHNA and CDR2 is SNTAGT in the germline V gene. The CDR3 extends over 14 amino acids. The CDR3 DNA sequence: TGTGCCAGCAGTGACTCGAGGGACAGCTACGAGCAGTACTTC. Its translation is CASSDSRDSYEQYF.

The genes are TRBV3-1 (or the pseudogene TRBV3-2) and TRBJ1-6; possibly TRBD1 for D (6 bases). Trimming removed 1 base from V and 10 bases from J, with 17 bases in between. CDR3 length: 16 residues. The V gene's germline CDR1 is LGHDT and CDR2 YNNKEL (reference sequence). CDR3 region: CASSQGRGRGESPLHF. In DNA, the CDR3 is TGTGCCAGCAGCCAAGGAAGGGGCAGGGGCGAGTCACCCCTCCACTTT.

The CDR3 bases are TGTGCCATTAAGACAGGGGGCATTGGTCAGCCCCAGCATTTT. Amino acid sequence: CAIKTGGIGQPQHF. J is TRBJ1-5 and V is TRBV5-4; 10 bases are a match to TRBD1. Germline V gives CDR1 SGHNT, CDR2 YYREEE (reference sequence). This CDR3 comprises 14 residues. Trimming took 9 bases from V and 6 from J; bases not matched to a gene: 9.

CDR3 residues: CASSPSHTYMGYTF. In DNA, the CDR3 is TGTGCCAGCAGCCCCTCCCATACTTATATGGGCTACACCTTC. This chain joins TRBV28 and TRBJ1-2; no definite D call. Looked up from germline, CDR1 is MDHEN and CDR2 is SYDVKM. V lost 6 bases, J lost 8 bases, and 19 bases lay in between. The CDR3 runs 14 residues.